A selection of T cell receptor beta chains follows, all from one sample in a study of OX40 agonist ivuxolimab in advanced cancers. Sequencing was performed with immunoSEQ multiplex PCR; in TCRdb, only in-frame clones are kept and a portion is missing. The profile covers 77,000 or so clones, with about 93% appearing a single time and about 0.34% taken by the ten largest. Sequencing used CD4+ or CD8+ T cells sorted from blood, obtained in a trial of the OX40 agonist ivuxolimab. All receptors come from an adult with an advanced solid tumor such as melanoma, head and neck, liver or kidney cancer. CDR3s leave out the opening cysteine and the closing phenylalanine or tryptophan. The order of the fields is D gene, clone size, V gene, CDR3 protein. The D gene is left open where the match is weak. The size entry is marked missing in some rows and otherwise reads once, few, many or a size class.

D: TRBD2; size: .; V: TRBV6-5; CDR3: ASRRLAGTYEQY
D: TRBD1; size: .; V: TRBV30; CDR3: AWSGQGGTEAF
D: TRBD2; size: .; V: TRBV15; CDR3: ATSRTRLAGAGNEQF
D: TRBD2; size: .; V: TRBV5-4; CDR3: ASSSAGGGKNIQY
D: .; size: .; V: TRBV7-2; CDR3: ASSSLSLRTRPTDTQY
D: TRBD1; size: .; V: TRBV18; CDR3: ASSPSSGGDTEAF
D: TRBD2; size: .; V: TRBV15; CDR3: ATSRDLSSGRTHNEQF
D: .; size: .; V: TRBV27; CDR3: ASSLNPPLTIQETQY
D: .; size: .; V: TRBV6-5; CDR3: ASSYSAGTDEKLF
D: .; size: .; V: TRBV5-1; CDR3: ASSPPSGYRGGEQY
D: .; size: .; V: TRBV27; CDR3: ASSRYPYEQY
D: .; size: .; V: TRBV4-3; CDR3: ASSTRNSGSDTGELF
D: .; size: .; V: TRBV6-1; CDR3: ASRETGPYEQY
D: .; size: .; V: TRBV6-5; CDR3: AITGRNTGELF
D: .; size: .; V: TRBV30; CDR3: AWTGGEKLF
D: TRBD2; size: .; V: TRBV5-3; CDR3: ASSLRGSYEQY
D: .; size: .; V: TRBV4-1; CDR3: ASSQPPTDTQY
D: TRBD1; size: .; V: TRBV15; CDR3: ATSRDSGDRGGEQY
D: .; size: .; V: TRBV5-8; CDR3: ASSSGSSSYNEQF
D: .; size: .; V: TRBV30; CDR3: ACPLPDGYGYT
D: TRBD1; size: once; V: TRBV5-1; CDR3: ASSSQGLSYEQY
D: .; size: .; V: TRBV28; CDR3: ASSLWGESGNTGELF
D: TRBD2; size: .; V: TRBV9; CDR3: ASSVAGGPYETQY
D: .; size: .; V: TRBV10-1; CDR3: ASSGSSTDTQY
D: TRBD1; size: .; V: TRBV28; CDR3: ASSSNRGSSTDTQY
D: .; size: once; V: TRBV5-6; CDR3: ASSLGSSGANVLT
D: .; size: .; V: TRBV9; CDR3: ASSVELYSYEQY
D: .; size: .; V: TRBV10-2; CDR3: ASREVYEQY
D: .; size: .; V: TRBV29-1; CDR3: SVGRAAAGEKLF
D: .; size: .; V: TRBV19; CDR3: ASSRQGQGQNEQF
D: TRBD2; size: .; V: TRBV19; CDR3: ASNTGGPRGAEQF
D: TRBD2; size: .; V: TRBV5-4; CDR3: ASSIFSGGVVAYEQY
D: .; size: .; V: TRBV2; CDR3: ASRPGGGSDTEAF
D: .; size: .; V: TRBV28; CDR3: ASRQKGGNSYEQY
D: TRBD2; size: .; V: TRBV9; CDR3: ASSVAGGSSNEQF
D: .; size: .; V: TRBV30; CDR3: AWMGERDGYT
D: TRBD2; size: .; V: TRBV4-2; CDR3: ASSQDAGTSGGAHYNEQF
D: TRBD2; size: .; V: TRBV7-9; CDR3: AGSFGGAGETQY
D: .; size: .; V: TRBV28; CDR3: ASRRPGQQYYGYT
D: .; size: .; V: TRBV7-9; CDR3: ASSLTAYNEQF
D: .; size: .; V: TRBV9; CDR3: ASSGGDRSSPLH
D: TRBD1; size: .; V: TRBV5-1; CDR3: ASSLQGMEDTEAF
D: .; size: .; V: TRBV28; CDR3: ASSPIPYEQY
D: TRBD1; size: .; V: TRBV28; CDR3: ASRPGTAGRNT
D: TRBD2; size: .; V: TRBV5-1; CDR3: ASKLAGRYEQY